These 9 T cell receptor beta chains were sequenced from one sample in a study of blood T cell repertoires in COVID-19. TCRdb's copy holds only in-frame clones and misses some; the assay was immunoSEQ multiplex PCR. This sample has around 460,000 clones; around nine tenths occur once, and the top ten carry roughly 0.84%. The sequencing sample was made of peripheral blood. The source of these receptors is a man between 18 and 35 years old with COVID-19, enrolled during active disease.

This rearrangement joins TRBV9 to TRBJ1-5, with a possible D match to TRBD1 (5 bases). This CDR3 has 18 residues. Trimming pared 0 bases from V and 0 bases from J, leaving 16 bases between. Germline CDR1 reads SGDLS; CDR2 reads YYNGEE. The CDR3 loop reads CASSVATLRQNSNQPQHF. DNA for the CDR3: TGTGCCAGCAGCGTAGCTACTCTAAGACAGAATAGCAATCAGCCCCAGCATTTT. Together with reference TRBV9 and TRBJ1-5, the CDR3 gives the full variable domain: DSGVTQTPKHLITATGQRVTLRCSPRSGDLSVYWYQQSLDQGLQFLIQYYNGEERAKGNILERFSAQQFPDLHSELNLSSLELGDSALYFCASSVATLRQNSNQPQHFGDGTRLSIL.

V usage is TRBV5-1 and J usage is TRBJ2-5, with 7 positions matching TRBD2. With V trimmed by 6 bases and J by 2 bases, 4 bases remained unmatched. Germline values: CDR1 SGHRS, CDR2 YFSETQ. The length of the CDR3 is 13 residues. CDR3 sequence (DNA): TGCGCCAGCAACCGGGAGGTACAAGAGACCCAGTACTTC. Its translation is CASNREVQETQYF.

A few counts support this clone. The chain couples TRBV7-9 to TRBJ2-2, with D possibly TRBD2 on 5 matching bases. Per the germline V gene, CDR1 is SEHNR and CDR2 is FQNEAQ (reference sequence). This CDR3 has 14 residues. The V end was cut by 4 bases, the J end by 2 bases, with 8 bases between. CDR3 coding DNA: TGTGCCAGCAGCTCCGGGATTAACACCGGGGAGCTGTTTTTT. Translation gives CASSSGINTGELFF.

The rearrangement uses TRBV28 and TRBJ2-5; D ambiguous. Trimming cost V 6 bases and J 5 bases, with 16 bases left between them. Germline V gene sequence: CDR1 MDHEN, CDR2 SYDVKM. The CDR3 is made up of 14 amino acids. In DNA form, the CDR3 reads TGTGCCAGCAGACCCGATTTAAACGAGGAGACCCAGTACTTC. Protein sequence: CASRPDLNEETQYF.

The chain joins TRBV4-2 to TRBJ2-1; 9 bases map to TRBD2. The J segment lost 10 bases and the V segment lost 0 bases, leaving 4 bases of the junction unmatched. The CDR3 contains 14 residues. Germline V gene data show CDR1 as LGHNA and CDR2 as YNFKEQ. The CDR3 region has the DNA TGTGCCAGCAGCCAAGAGCGGGGGGGCCGGGAGCAGTTCTTC. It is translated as CASSQERGGREQFF.

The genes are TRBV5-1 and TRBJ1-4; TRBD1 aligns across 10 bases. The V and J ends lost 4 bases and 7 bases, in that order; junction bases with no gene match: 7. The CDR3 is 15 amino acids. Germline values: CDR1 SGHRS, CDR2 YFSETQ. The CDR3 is CASSGGTGDGEKLFF. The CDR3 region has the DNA TGCGCCAGCAGCGGGGGGACAGGGGATGGTGAAAAACTGTTTTTT.

For the CDR3, the DNA is TGTGCCAGCAGCTCTACAGGGCCCACAGATACGCAGTATTTT. This codes for CASSSTGPTDTQYF. The V gene is TRBV11-3, the J gene TRBJ2-3, with D perhaps TRBD1 (6 bases). CDR1 is SGHNT and CDR2 is YENEEA in the germline V gene. Trimming removed 4 bases from V and 2 bases from J, with 10 bases in between. CDR3 length equals 14 residues.

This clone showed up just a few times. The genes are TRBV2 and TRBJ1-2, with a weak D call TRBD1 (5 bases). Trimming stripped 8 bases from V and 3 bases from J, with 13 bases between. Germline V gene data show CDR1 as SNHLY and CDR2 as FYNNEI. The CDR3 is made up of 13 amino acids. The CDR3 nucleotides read TGTGCCAGCGCGACAGCTCCCCACTATGGCTACACCTTC. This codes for CASATAPHYGYTF.

This CDR3 is CATSAAEGTQYF. The CDR3 region has the DNA TGTGCCACCAGTGCCGCTGAGGGGACCCAGTACTTC. The chain carries TRBV24-1 and TRBJ2-5, with D possibly TRBD2 on 5 matching bases. The CDR3 extends over 12 amino acids. V was clipped by 5 bases and J by 7 bases, with 10 bases between them. From germline, CDR1 is KGHDR and CDR2 SFDVKD.